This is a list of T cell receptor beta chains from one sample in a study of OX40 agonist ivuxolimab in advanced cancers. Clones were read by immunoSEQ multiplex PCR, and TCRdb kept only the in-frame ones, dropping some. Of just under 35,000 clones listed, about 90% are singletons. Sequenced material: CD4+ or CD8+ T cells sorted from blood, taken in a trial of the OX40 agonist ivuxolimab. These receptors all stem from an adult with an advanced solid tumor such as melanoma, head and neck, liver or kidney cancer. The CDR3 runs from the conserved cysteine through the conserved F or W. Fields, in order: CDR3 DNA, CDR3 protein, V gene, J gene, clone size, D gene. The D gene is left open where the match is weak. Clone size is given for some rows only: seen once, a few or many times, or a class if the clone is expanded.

DNA: TGTGCCAGCAGTCCCTGGGACAAAAGCACAGATACGCAGTATTTT
CDR3: CASSPWDKSTDTQYF
V: TRBV6-5
J: TRBJ2-3
size: NA
D: NA

DNA: TGTGCCAGCAGCTTAGGCCGGCGATTAGCCTACGAGCAGTACTTC
CDR3: CASSLGRRLAYEQYF
V: TRBV27
J: TRBJ2-7
size: NA
D: NA

DNA: TGTGCCAGCAGTTATTTCGGGGAGCTGTTTTTT
CDR3: CASSYFGELFF
V: TRBV6-1
J: TRBJ2-2
size: NA
D: NA

DNA: TGTGCCAGCAGCCAAGAACAGTCTCTATACGAGCAGTACTTC
CDR3: CASSQEQSLYEQYF
V: TRBV5-8
J: TRBJ2-7
size: once
D: NA

DNA: TGTGCCAGCAGCGAGGGACAGGGGGGCACTGAAGCTTTCTTT
CDR3: CASSEGQGGTEAFF
V: TRBV9
J: TRBJ1-1
size: medium-sized
D: TRBD1

DNA: TGTGCCAGCAGCCATAACGGCTACGAGCAGTACTTC
CDR3: CASSHNGYEQYF
V: TRBV4-2
J: TRBJ2-7
size: NA
D: NA

DNA: TGTGCCAGCAGTTACTCGAACCGAGTTAACACCGGGGAGCTGTTTTTT
CDR3: CASSYSNRVNTGELFF
V: TRBV6-5
J: TRBJ2-2
size: NA
D: NA

DNA: TGTGCCAGCAGCCGTTACAGCGGTAATTATGAGCAGTACTTC
CDR3: CASSRYSGNYEQYF
V: TRBV7-2
J: TRBJ2-7
size: NA
D: NA

DNA: TGTGCCAGCAGTTTATTTTTCAACACTGAGTACGAGCAGTACTTC
CDR3: CASSLFFNTEYEQYF
V: TRBV27
J: TRBJ2-7
size: NA
D: NA

DNA: TGTGCCAGCAGGCCGCCCCCGACGGTGAACACTGAAGCTTTCTTT
CDR3: CASRPPPTVNTEAFF
V: TRBV13
J: TRBJ1-1
size: NA
D: NA

DNA: TGCAGCGTTGACGGGCGGGAGGACACAGATACGCAGTATTTT
CDR3: CSVDGREDTDTQYF
V: TRBV29-1
J: TRBJ2-3
size: NA
D: TRBD2

DNA: TGTGCCAGCTCACCTCCGCAGCCCCCTAGGGAGACCCAGTACTTC
CDR3: CASSPPQPPRETQYF
V: TRBV18
J: TRBJ2-5
size: NA
D: NA

DNA: TGTGCCAGCAGTGAAACGATGGGAAAAACAAACGAGCAGTACTTC
CDR3: CASSETMGKTNEQYF
V: TRBV2
J: TRBJ2-7
size: NA
D: NA

DNA: TGTGCCAGCAGTTACGGGCAGGAGGCCTACGAGCAGTACTTC
CDR3: CASSYGQEAYEQYF
V: TRBV6-5
J: TRBJ2-7
size: NA
D: NA

DNA: TGCGCCAGCAGCCAAGAGTCAGATACGCAGTATTTT
CDR3: CASSQESDTQYF
V: TRBV4-1
J: TRBJ2-3
size: NA
D: NA

DNA: TGTGCCAGCAGCTTACGCAGATCAGATACGCAGTATTTT
CDR3: CASSLRRSDTQYF
V: TRBV7-6
J: TRBJ2-3
size: NA
D: NA

DNA: TGTGCCAGCAGCGGACGGGCTGTCTACGAGCAGTACTTC
CDR3: CASSGRAVYEQYF
V: TRBV7-2
J: TRBJ2-7
size: NA
D: NA

DNA: TGCGCCAGCGGACCACAGGGGGCAGGGGCCAACGTCCTGACTTTC
CDR3: CASGPQGAGANVLTF
V: TRBV4-1
J: TRBJ2-6
size: NA
D: TRBD1

DNA: TGCGCCAGCAGCCAAGACGTGTGGTTTAGCGGGATGCACTACGAGCAGTACTTC
CDR3: CASSQDVWFSGMHYEQYF
V: TRBV4-3
J: TRBJ2-7
size: NA
D: TRBD2

DNA: TGTGCCAGCAGTTACGTTTATGGACAGCAAGAGACCCAGTACTTC
CDR3: CASSYVYGQQETQYF
V: TRBV6-5
J: TRBJ2-5
size: NA
D: NA

DNA: TGTGCCAGCAGCACTGGCTACGGACAAGGTCATACCTACGAGCAGTACTTC
CDR3: CASSTGYGQGHTYEQYF
V: TRBV7-9
J: TRBJ2-7
size: NA
D: NA

DNA: TGTGCCATCAGTGAGTCGTACAGTACCTCCTACGAGCAGTACTTC
CDR3: CAISESYSTSYEQYF
V: TRBV10-3
J: TRBJ2-7
size: NA
D: NA

DNA: TGTGCCAGCTCACCACCTGGCACAGATACGCAGTATTTT
CDR3: CASSPPGTDTQYF
V: TRBV18
J: TRBJ2-3
size: NA
D: NA

DNA: TGTGCCAGCAGTTCTCTCGGGGGCGAAGATGAAGCTTTCTTT
CDR3: CASSSLGGEDEAFF
V: TRBV27
J: TRBJ1-1
size: NA
D: NA

DNA: TGTGCCAGCAATTGGGGTCAGGGCGACTACGAGCAGTACTTC
CDR3: CASNWGQGDYEQYF
V: TRBV6-5
J: TRBJ2-7
size: NA
D: NA

DNA: TGTGCCAGCAGTTCCGCCCTTTTCACATACTCCGAGCAGTACTTC
CDR3: CASSSALFTYSEQYF
V: TRBV28
J: TRBJ2-7
size: NA
D: NA